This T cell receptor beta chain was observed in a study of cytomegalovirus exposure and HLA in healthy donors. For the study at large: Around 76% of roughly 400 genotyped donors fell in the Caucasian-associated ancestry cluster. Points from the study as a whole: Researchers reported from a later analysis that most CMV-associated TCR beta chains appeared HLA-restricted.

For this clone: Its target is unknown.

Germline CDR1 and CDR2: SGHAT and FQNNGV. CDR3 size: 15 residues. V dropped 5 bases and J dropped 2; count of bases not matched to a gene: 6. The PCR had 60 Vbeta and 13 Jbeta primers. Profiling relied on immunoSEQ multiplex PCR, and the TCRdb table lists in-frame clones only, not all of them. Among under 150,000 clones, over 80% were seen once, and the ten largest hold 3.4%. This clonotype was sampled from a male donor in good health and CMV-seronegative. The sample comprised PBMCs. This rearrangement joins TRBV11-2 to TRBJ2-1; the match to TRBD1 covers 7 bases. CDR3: CASSPGGTPYNEQFF. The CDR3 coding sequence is TGTGCCAGCAGCCCAGGGGGAACACCCTACAATGAGCAGTTCTTC.